What follows describes a single TCR beta chain. Its target is unknown. Donors were drawn from the approximately 120-subject validation cohort, separate from the approximately 670-subject first cohort. The sample is drawn from a study of cytomegalovirus exposure and HLA in healthy donors. V gave up 2 bases and J gave up 3 bases, with 11 bases separating them. The CDR3 is 14 amino acids. The germline gives CDR1 MNHEY, CDR2 SMNVEV (reference sequence). Data came from immunoSEQ multiplex PCR; TCRdb stores just in-frame clones and leaves some out. The table has some 66,000 clones, 95% to 97% seen once. Study results and caveats: Per published reports, the classifier diagnosed cytomegalovirus status with high specificity and sensitivity. In the approximately 120 validation repertoires, a later analysis found that first-cohort TCR clusters tended to co-occur.

This sequence originates from a woman aged 18-29 years in good health and CMV-seropositive. The sequenced sample consisted of PBMCs. This chain connects TRBV27 to TRBJ2-7; D is possibly TRBD2 (6 bases). The CDR3 sequence: CASSLAGKLYEQYF. CDR3 nucleotide sequence: TGTGCCAGCAGTTTAGCGGGAAAGCTCTACGAGCAGTACTTC.